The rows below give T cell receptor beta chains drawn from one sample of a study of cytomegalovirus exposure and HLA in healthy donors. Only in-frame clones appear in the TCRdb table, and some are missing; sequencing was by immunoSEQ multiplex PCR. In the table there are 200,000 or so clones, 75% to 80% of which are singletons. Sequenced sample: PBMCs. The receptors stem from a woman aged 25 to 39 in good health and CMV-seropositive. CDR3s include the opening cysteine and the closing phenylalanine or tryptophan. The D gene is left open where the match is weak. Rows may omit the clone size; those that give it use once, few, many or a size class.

DNA: TGTGCCAGCAGCTCCCGGGACAGGGGTATCTACGAGCAGTACTTC; CDR3: CASSSRDRGIYEQYF; V: TRBV7-8; D: TRBD1; J: TRBJ2-7; size: few
DNA: TGTGCTAGTGGTTTGGGGAGGAGATATCAGCCCCAGCATTTT; CDR3: CASGLGRRYQPQHF; V: TRBV12-5; D: .; J: TRBJ1-5; size: .
DNA: TGTGCCACCAGAGGGCCCTTAGCGGGTCGGGGAGGGACCCAGTACTTC; CDR3: CATRGPLAGRGGTQYF; V: TRBV15; D: TRBD2; J: TRBJ2-5; size: .
DNA: TGTGCCAGCAGCGCTACGACAGGGTTCACTGAAGCTTTCTTT; CDR3: CASSATTGFTEAFF; V: TRBV7-8; D: TRBD1; J: TRBJ1-1; size: .
DNA: TGCGCCAGCAGCTTGGATGCTAGGGGGAATCAGCCCCAGCATTTT; CDR3: CASSLDARGNQPQHF; V: TRBV5-1; D: .; J: TRBJ1-5; size: .
DNA: TGCGCCAGCAGCTTGTCAGGCAGGGCTCGATCCCAATCCCACTTT; CDR3: CASSLSGRARSQSHF; V: TRBV5-1; D: .; J: TRBJ1-1; size: .
DNA: TGCAGCGTTGGGAACAGTAATGGCTACACCTTC; CDR3: CSVGNSNGYTF; V: TRBV29-1; D: .; J: TRBJ1-2; size: .
DNA: TGCGCCAGCAGCCCGCTTGGGTTTCAGGGCAATCAGCCCCAGCATTTT; CDR3: CASSPLGFQGNQPQHF; V: TRBV5-1; D: .; J: TRBJ1-5; size: .
DNA: TGCGCCAGCAGCCAAGAGGCAGGGGGCGCAATCGGGGAGCTGTTTTTT; CDR3: CASSQEAGGAIGELFF; V: TRBV4-3; D: TRBD1; J: TRBJ2-2; size: few
DNA: TGTGCCAGCTCGACAGGGCCGAACACTGAAGCTTTCTTT; CDR3: CASSTGPNTEAFF; V: TRBV18; D: TRBD1; J: TRBJ1-1; size: once
DNA: TGTGCCAGCAGCCAAAACGACAGGCTGGGGGAAAACACCATATATTTT; CDR3: CASSQNDRLGENTIYF; V: TRBV7-9; D: .; J: TRBJ1-3; size: .
DNA: TGTGCCAGCAGTTTTCCCCTTGGGAGTGAGCAGTTCTTC; CDR3: CASSFPLGSEQFF; V: TRBV28; D: .; J: TRBJ2-1; size: .
DNA: TGCGCCAGCAGCCTGACTGAGGGGGGGGCTGGCTACACCTTC; CDR3: CASSLTEGGAGYTF; V: TRBV5-1; D: .; J: TRBJ1-2; size: few
DNA: TGTGCCAGCAGCTCCTCGGGACTAAACACAGATACGCAGTATTTT; CDR3: CASSSSGLNTDTQYF; V: TRBV27; D: TRBD2; J: TRBJ2-3; size: .
DNA: TGCGCCAGCAGCTTGTCTGTGGGACAGAACTATGGCTACACCTTC; CDR3: CASSLSVGQNYGYTF; V: TRBV5-1; D: TRBD1; J: TRBJ1-2; size: .
DNA: TGTGCCAGCAGTTTGAGGGGGACTGAAGCTTTCTTT; CDR3: CASSLRGTEAFF; V: TRBV27; D: .; J: TRBJ1-1; size: few
DNA: TGTGCCAGCAGTTCACAACAGGGGGATTGGTCCTACAATGAGCAGTTCTTC; CDR3: CASSSQQGDWSYNEQFF; V: TRBV28; D: TRBD1; J: TRBJ2-1; size: .
DNA: TGTGCCAGCCAACTAGCGGGGGGCACAGATACGCAGTATTTT; CDR3: CASQLAGGTDTQYF; V: TRBV6-5; D: TRBD2; J: TRBJ2-3; size: .
DNA: TGTGCCAGCTCCCAAACAGGGGACGGACGGCAGCCCCAGCATTTT; CDR3: CASSQTGDGRQPQHF; V: TRBV18; D: TRBD1; J: TRBJ1-5; size: .
DNA: TGTGCCACCAGCAGACCCCTCTCTCCCTACAATGAGCAGTTCTTC; CDR3: CATSRPLSPYNEQFF; V: TRBV15; D: .; J: TRBJ2-1; size: .
DNA: TGTGCCAGCCAGCGGGACTGGGATGAGCAGTTCTTC; CDR3: CASQRDWDEQFF; V: TRBV6-5; D: TRBD2; J: TRBJ2-1; size: .
DNA: TGTGCCAGCAGCGTAGGCTGGGCAGCCAATCAGCCCCAGCATTTT; CDR3: CASSVGWAANQPQHF; V: TRBV9; D: .; J: TRBJ1-5; size: .
DNA: TGTGCCAGCAGCCAGAACAATGAGCAGTTCTTC; CDR3: CASSQNNEQFF; V: TRBV5-4; D: .; J: TRBJ2-1; size: .
DNA: TGTGCCAGCAGCAGAAGCGGGGGGTATCCAGATACGCAGTATTTT; CDR3: CASSRSGGYPDTQYF; V: TRBV7-3; D: TRBD2; J: TRBJ2-3; size: .
DNA: TGCAGCGCCTGGACAGGGGGCATCCAAGAGACCCAGTACTTC; CDR3: CSAWTGGIQETQYF; V: TRBV29-1; D: TRBD1; J: TRBJ2-5; size: .
DNA: TGTGCCAGCAGTTACTCTAGCGGTGGCACACACAATGAGCAGTTCTTC; CDR3: CASSYSSGGTHNEQFF; V: TRBV6-5; D: .; J: TRBJ2-1; size: .
DNA: TGTGCCAGCAAACACCGCAGCTGGGGACAGCTTACTGAAGCTTTCTTT; CDR3: CASKHRSWGQLTEAFF; V: TRBV28; D: TRBD1; J: TRBJ1-1; size: .
DNA: TGTGCCAGCAGCGTATACGCCCACGGGGGGCGTGAAGCTTTCTTT; CDR3: CASSVYAHGGREAFF; V: TRBV9; D: .; J: TRBJ1-1; size: .
DNA: TGTGCCAGCAGTTTAATAGCGGGAAACACAGATACGCAGTATTTT; CDR3: CASSLIAGNTDTQYF; V: TRBV28; D: TRBD2; J: TRBJ2-3; size: .
DNA: TGTGCCAGCAGTGACACTCCGAACACCGGGGAGCTGTTTTTT; CDR3: CASSDTPNTGELFF; V: TRBV2; D: .; J: TRBJ2-2; size: few
DNA: TGTGCCAGCAGCAAAGCCGAAGTTCCGGCAGGAATCAATCAGCCCCAGCATTTT; CDR3: CASSKAEVPAGINQPQHF; V: TRBV21-1; D: .; J: TRBJ1-5; size: .
DNA: TGTGCCAGCAGCTCAGGACAGGGGCTCACAGATACGCAGTATTTT; CDR3: CASSSGQGLTDTQYF; V: TRBV11-2; D: TRBD1; J: TRBJ2-3; size: .
DNA: TGCAGCGCTAGCGGGAGCACAGATACGCAGTATTTT; CDR3: CSASGSTDTQYF; V: TRBV29-1; D: TRBD2; J: TRBJ2-3; size: .
DNA: TGTGCCAGCAGCCGAGGGCGAGCGGGGGGGCCCACCGGGGAGCTGTTTTTT; CDR3: CASSRGRAGGPTGELFF; V: TRBV7-9; D: TRBD2; J: TRBJ2-2; size: .
DNA: TGTGCCAGCAGTTCCGGTAGAGAAGCTTTCTTT; CDR3: CASSSGREAFF; V: TRBV6-6; D: .; J: TRBJ1-1; size: few
DNA: TGTGCCAGCTCACCGGACAGTTGGATGAACACTGAAGCTTTCTTT; CDR3: CASSPDSWMNTEAFF; V: TRBV18; D: .; J: TRBJ1-1; size: .
DNA: TGTGCCTGGGGACTCGCGGGGGGGTATGAAAAACTGTTTTTT; CDR3: CAWGLAGGYEKLFF; V: TRBV30; D: .; J: TRBJ1-4; size: few